This entry concerns a single TCR beta chain. Its cognate antigen has yet to be identified. One base away there is no much larger clone; base qualities are not given. The sample is drawn from a study of blood T cells in healthy people across ages (dated by TCRdb to the mid-2010s). Concerning the study at large: In model experiments, template switching captured roughly one uniquely barcoded TCR beta cDNA molecule for every two T cells. Using deep sequencing normalized with unique cDNA molecular identifiers, the study measured how TCR beta repertoire diversity changes with age. Donors were grouped into four age groups: young (average approximately 15 years), middle-aged (around 39), aged (around 60) and long-lived (about 90). Using the same blood draw, the study looked at two additional independent replicas of 1 million unique cDNA reads for two donors, one aged 18 to 30 and the other aged 80 or older. What the authors observed across the whole study: Observed TCR beta diversity per million T cells fell roughly linearly with age, and a significant reduction was already apparent by age roughly 40. There was a strong correlation between observed TCR beta diversity and the percentage of naive T cells measured by flow cytometry. Estimates of total diversity based on one million sequenced T cells were regarded as lower bounds and as underestimates. Compared with the aged group, the long-lived group had more naive CD4+ T cells, fewer expanded clones and increased TCR diversity, a pattern suggesting age selection. Because profiling used bulk unsorted PBMCs, naive and antigen-experienced compartments could not be compared conclusively. Because donor CMV infection status was unknown, age-related changes in expanded clonotypes were potentially confounded.

Donors were approximately 42 systemically healthy Caucasian individuals from Russia aged about 6 to 100 years. Each donor gave 8 to 10 milliliters of peripheral blood, drawn into EDTA-treated Vacutainer tubes. Ficoll-Paque density-gradient centrifugation was used to isolate PBMCs, with at least 6.5 million per sample. Trizol reagent was used to extract total RNA from PBMCs, with at least 6 micrograms per sample. For every donor, an aliquot of PBMCs went through flow cytometry to measure the percentages of naive CD45RAhigh/CD27high T cells. The library was built by means of 5' RACE. TCRdb lists the instrument as Illumina HiSeq 2500. A second PCR of about 6 to 11 cycles was run with a J-beta primer mix and a sample-barcoded 5' primer. Each TCR beta cDNA molecule received a unique molecular identifier from a template-switch 5' adaptor carrying 12 random nucleotides. Each sample yielded at least 3 million CDR3-containing paired-end reads. First-strand cDNA synthesis was performed from all RNA using the Mint cDNA synthesis kit, with priming by a TRBC-specific oligonucleotide. Following uracil-DNA glycosylase treatment, all cDNA underwent a first 18-cycle PCR with the universal primers M1SS and BC2_uni_R. The study's processing was this. For normalization, 1 million high-quality reads were randomly selected from each sample, with every read carrying a distinct molecular identifier. Instead of being binned into consensus sequences, reads with shared molecular identifiers were discarded. MiTCR, set to a Q25 quality threshold and the strictest error-elimination algorithm, was used for CDR3 identification, clonotype clustering and error correction. Lower-bound total TCR beta diversity was estimated with a nonparametric unseen species model using Euler transformation. TCRdb trimmed public reads at Q25 via fastp, called clones via MiXCR and kept in-frame beta chains. Each record represents a unique CDR3 protein, reported with the most common genes and DNA among its rows. TCRdb, not the original authors, processed these V and J calls. The sample table holds approximately 760,000 distinct CDR3 sequences, of which just under 25% were seen once. More than 8% of the sample is taken by the ten largest.

V is cut by 1 base and J by 7 bases, and the space between the germline ends is 8 bases. Based on the germline V gene (reference sequence), the CDR1 and CDR2 sequences are DFQATT and SNEGSKA. The CDR3 covers 11 residues, taking in both the cysteine and the phenylalanine. Of all the DNA, just the CDR3 is kept, 33 bases in frame from base 1. The same specimen was also included in a second study, on T cells of mothers and their children. Per that second paper: The donors were nine systemically healthy Caucasian individuals, made up of three mothers and their six children. cDNA synthesis used all of the extracted RNA, with approximately 1.6 ug of RNA in each 15 ul reaction. In the second PCR, sample barcodes and 2-4 random nucleotides were introduced via the M1S primer. Over 9 million TCR beta CDR3 reads came from each mother, compared with a few million reads from each child. Thymic selection shapes the output of TCR recombination in a similar way in related and unrelated pairs, and inherited differences have a minor effect. Normalized repertoire overlap was always slightly but never significantly higher in related than unrelated mother-child pairs. No persistent microchimeric T cell clones were detected, at a sensitivity of 90 to 100 clones per million clonotypes. Deep NGS was used in the study to compare the TCR beta repertoires of mothers and children and to look for features that separate related mother-child pairs from unrelated individuals. On average, the children were roughly 11 +/- 4 years old, while the mothers were roughly 36 +/- 4 years old. After adapters were ligated using NEBNext reagents, the libraries underwent 100+100 nt paired-end sequencing on an Illumina HiSeq 2000. To avoid cross-contamination, the mother libraries and the child libraries were prepared a month apart and sequenced in separate runs. Between 500,000 and 2,000,000 distinct TCR beta clonotypes were identified per donor. Naive TCR beta clonotypes were estimated from low-frequency clonotypes matched to each donor's FACS-determined naive share, without sorting.

The sequence links TRBV20-1 to TRBJ2-7, and possibly TRBD1, on 5 matching bases. The sequence derives from a boy between 5 and 17 years old in good health. Sequencing was performed on blood. DNA sequence: TGCAGTGCTAGAGCAGGGCATGAGCAGTACTTC. This is translated as CSARAGHEQYF.